Shown below are 32 T cell receptor beta chains from a single sample sequenced in a study of T cells in Graves' hyperthyroidism and ophthalmopathy. Amplification of TCR beta CDR3 regions used RNA as the template. First-round RT-PCR with HTBI primers amplified the TCR CDR3 region. In TCRdb, the multiplex PCR reads were re-called with MiXCR into one record per CDR3 protein. The sample holds around 720,000 distinct CDR3 sequences, 35% seen once. The sample comprised blood. Receptors were obtained from a woman aged 40 to 49 with Graves' hyperthyroidism.

Remarks on this clonotype: This may come from a read error, since a much larger clone is one base off. The DNA for the CDR3 is TGTGCCAGCAGCTTAGCGGCGGGGGATTCCTATAATTCACCCCTCCACTTT. This gives the protein CASSLAAGDSYNSPLHF. This chain connects TRBV7-8 to TRBJ1-6; TRBD1 is a possible D gene (5 bases). Germline-derived CDR1 and CDR2 are SGHVS and FQNEAQ. The CDR3 spans 17 residues. V was shortened by 0 bases and J by 1 base, with 10 bases between the two germline ends.

This clonotype was seen many times. V and J are TRBV29-1 and TRBJ1-6; no clear D gene. Per germline, CDR1 SQVTM and CDR2 ANQGSEA. V lost 0 bases and J lost 6, with 9 bases in between. This CDR3 comprises 14 residues. CDR3 amino acids: CSVEDGNINSPLHF. The CDR3, as DNA: TGCAGCGTTGAAGATGGTAATATTAATTCACCCCTCCACTTT.

Notes on this clonotype: At one end, the junction sequence differs from germline, possibly due to a read error. This chain connects TRBV7-9 to TRBJ1-1; D is undetermined. The CDR3 totals 15 residues. Germline-derived CDR1 and CDR2 are SEHNR and FQNEAQ (reference sequence). In DNA form, the CDR3 reads TGTGCCGGCAGCTTATGGTACGGGATGAACACTGAAGCTTTCTTT. Translating gives CAGSLWYGMNTEAFF.

The rearrangement links TRBV5-1 to TRBJ2-5; TRBD1 matches at 7 bases. Germline lookup yields CDR1 SGHRS and CDR2 YFSETQ. The CDR3 runs to 14 residues. V was pared by 4 bases and J by 7 bases, with 10 bases of the junction left unmatched. CDR3 residues: CASSLTGTSRTQYF. In DNA, the CDR3 is TGCGCCAGCAGCCTGACAGGGACGTCCAGGACCCAGTACTTC.

This clonotype was seen repeatedly, ten times or more. The chain is built from TRBV2 and TRBJ1-3; possible D gene TRBD1, 5 bases. The CDR3 covers 15 residues. With 7 bases removed from V and 0 bases from J, the gap between germline ends came to 13 bases. Germline lookup yields CDR1 SNHLY and CDR2 FYNNEI. The CDR3 region is CASTLDNLSGNTIYF. CDR3 coding DNA: TGTGCCAGCACCCTGGACAATCTCTCTGGAAACACCATATATTTT.

The chain joins TRBV4-2 to TRBJ1-2; the D is unclear. CDR1 and CDR2 (germline): LGHNA, YNFKEQ. V was shortened by 0 bases and J by 8 bases, with 13 bases between the two germline ends. There are 14 residues in the CDR3. The CDR3 protein is CASSQDVGLGGYTF. CDR3 bases: TGTGCCAGCAGCCAAGATGTGGGGTTGGGCGGCTACACCTTC.

The CDR3 reads CASSLGRGHQPQHF. In DNA, the CDR3 is TGTGCCAGCAGCTTAGGGAGGGGACATCAGCCCCAGCATTTT. V is TRBV7-2 and J is TRBJ1-5, with D perhaps TRBD1 (5 bases). Per germline, CDR1 SGHTA and CDR2 FQGNSA. V lost 1 base and J lost 5, with 9 bases in between. The CDR3 has 14 residues.

The V and J genes are TRBV9 and TRBJ2-2; 13 positions match TRBD2. The ends lost 5 bases at V and 7 bases at J; junction bases unmatched: 11. This CDR3 has 17 amino acids. CDR1 SGDLS and CDR2 YYNGEE come from the germline V gene. In DNA form, the CDR3 reads TGTGCCAGCAGTTCGCCCGGACTAGCGGGAGATAGCGGGGAGCTGTTTTTT. Protein: CASSSPGLAGDSGELFF.

The sample holds many counts of this clonotype. This chain uses TRBV7-9 with TRBJ1-6; TRBD1 matches at 11 bases. Germline V CDR1 and CDR2: SEHNR, FQNEAQ (reference sequence). The ends lost 4 bases at V and 5 bases at J; junction bases unmatched: 10. This CDR3 comprises 18 residues. This CDR3 is CASSSTWTGGKDNSPLHF. The CDR3 coding sequence is TGTGCCAGCAGCTCTACCTGGACAGGGGGCAAGGATAATTCACCCCTCCACTTT.

This clonotype showed up many times. This chain uses TRBV10-3 with TRBJ1-5; weak D call: TRBD1 (6 bases). The CDR3 spans 14 residues. V lost 5 bases and J 5 bases, leaving 13 bases between the germline ends. The germline V gene encodes CDR1 ENHRY and CDR2 SYGVKD. The CDR3 sequence is CAISTDSLYQPQHF. The CDR3 DNA sequence: TGTGCCATCAGTACGGACAGCCTCTATCAGCCCCAGCATTTT.

The V and J genes are TRBV2 and TRBJ1-4, with TRBD1 matching over 10 bases. This CDR3 contains 19 residues. Germline lookup yields CDR1 SNHLY and CDR2 FYNNEI. V was pared by 6 bases and J by 4 bases, with 17 bases of the junction left unmatched. In nucleotides, the CDR3 is TGTGCCAGCAGCTCAAACCGGCACGGGACAGGGGTCATTAATGAAAAACTGTTTTTT. Translated, it gives CASSSNRHGTGVINEKLFF.

This rearrangement joins TRBV12-3 or TRBV12-4 to TRBJ1-5; D is perhaps TRBD1 (5 bases). Between the trimmed V and J ends, which lost 5 bases and 3 bases, there was a span of 14 bases. This CDR3 region has 15 residues. CDR3 sequence (DNA): TGTGCCAGCAGTGAAACAGGACGGGTCAATCAGCCCCAGCATTTT. Its translation: CASSETGRVNQPQHF.

The rearrangement links TRBV20-1 to TRBJ2-5; maybe TRBD1 (5 bases). This CDR3 has 14 amino acids. Germline CDR1 and CDR2: DFQATT and SNEGSKA (reference sequence). V lost 4 bases and J 3 bases, leaving 15 bases between the germline ends. The CDR3 loop is CSANLVKGKETQYF. The CDR3 nucleotides are TGCAGTGCTAATCTGGTAAAGGGGAAAGAGACCCAGTACTTC.

The J gene is TRBJ1-2, the V gene TRBV2; D gene uncertain. The CDR3 loop spans 11 amino acids. Germline loops: CDR1 SNHLY, CDR2 FYNNEI. Trimming took off 1 base at V and 7 bases at J, with 4 bases between the two ends. The CDR3 DNA reads as TGTGCCAGCAGTGAAGAGGGTGGCTACACCTTC. It yields the protein CASSEEGGYTF. The full variable domain, rest sourced from reference TRBV2 and TRBJ1-2, is EPEVTQTPSHQVTQMGQEVILRCVPISNHLYFYWYRQILGQKVEFLVSFYNNEISEKSEIFDDQFSVERPDGSNFTLKIRSTKLEDSAMYFCASSEEGGYTFGSGTRLTVV.

The table lists this clonotype with a few counts. V and J are TRBV12-3 or TRBV12-4 and TRBJ2-7, with TRBD1 as a possible D gene (6 bases). The CDR3 covers 13 residues. The germline V and J ends were trimmed by 4 bases and 3 bases, with 10 bases remaining between them. The CDR3 here is CASSSDRYYEQYF. DNA of the CDR3: TGTGCCAGCAGTTCGGACAGATACTACGAGCAGTACTTC.

V usage is TRBV9 and J usage is TRBJ1-6, with TRBD1 matching 11 bases. Germline trimming cut 4 bases from V and 6 bases from J; bases unmatched to any gene: 3. The CDR3 length is 15 residues. Germline V gene data show CDR1 as SGDLS and CDR2 as YYNGEE. The DNA for the CDR3 is TGTGCCAGCAGCTTCGGACAGGGGGCTAATTCACCCCTCCACTTT. Protein product: CASSFGQGANSPLHF.

There are many counts of this clonotype. The chain is built from TRBV10-3 and TRBJ2-7; TRBD1 might be the D (6 bases). Deletions cut 5 bases from V and 3 bases from J, with 17 bases between. Germline lookup yields CDR1 ENHRY and CDR2 SYGVKD. This CDR3 is built from 15 residues. CDR3 region: CAISLDRSRFYEQYF. For the CDR3, the DNA is TGTGCCATCAGTTTGGACAGATCCCGGTTCTACGAGCAGTACTTC.

With respect to this clonotype: A much larger clone sits a single nucleotide away, making a read error possible. CDR3 amino acids: CASNSGTGIGNTEAFF. CDR3 bases: TGTGCCAGCAACTCCGGGACAGGGATCGGAAACACTGAAGCTTTCTTT. This chain connects TRBV2 to TRBJ1-1; 9 nucleotides align to TRBD1. V dropped 7 bases and J dropped 2; count of bases not matched to a gene: 11. Germline-derived CDR1 and CDR2 are SNHLY and FYNNEI. The length of the CDR3 is 16 residues.

The V and J genes are TRBV25-1 and TRBJ2-1, with D perhaps matching TRBD1 or TRBD2 (5 bases each). Germline CDR1 and CDR2: MGHDK and SYGVNS. Trimming pared 7 bases from V and 6 bases from J, leaving 16 bases between. The CDR3 is made up of 14 amino acids. CDR3 DNA sequence: TGTGCCAGCACCGGAGGTGACAGCCTCAATGAGCAGTTCTTC. It specifies CASTGGDSLNEQFF.

As for this clonotype: A much larger clone sits a single nucleotide away, making a read error possible. As the CDR3 is not closed by the conserved phenylalanine or tryptophan, this likely results from a read error. The chain carries TRBV10-3 and TRBJ1-2, with TRBD1 matching over 8 bases. This CDR3 spans 13 amino acids. Trimming at V came to 11 bases and at J to 5 bases, leaving 10 bases not matched to a gene. CDR1 is ENHRY and CDR2 is SYGVKD in the germline V gene. The CDR3 nucleotides are TGTGCCGTAAGGACAGGGTTGGAGTATGGCTACACCCTC. The encoded protein is CAVRTGLEYGYTL.

This clonotype showed up just a few times. V is TRBV5-4 and J is TRBJ1-6; the D is unclear. This CDR3 has 17 residues. In germline, CDR1 is SGHNT, CDR2 YYREEE (reference sequence). Trimming removed 6 bases from V and 5 bases from J, with 21 bases in between. This CDR3 is CASTSPQRVMNNSPLHF. The CDR3 DNA is TGTGCCAGCACATCCCCCCAGAGGGTTATGAATAATTCACCCCTCCACTTT.

Concerning this clonotype itself: Sequence at one end of the junction differs from germline and may be a read error. The V gene is TRBV5-4, the J gene TRBJ2-7, with 8 positions matching TRBD2. Germline V gene sequence: CDR1 SGHNT, CDR2 YYREEE (reference sequence). This CDR3 spans 15 amino acids. The DNA for the CDR3 is TGCGCCAGCAGCCAAGGTGGTAGCGGGGACTACGAGCGGTACTTC. Protein: CASSQGGSGDYERYF.

This clonotype has at least ten counts. The CDR3 sequence: CSANGYYEQYF. CDR3 DNA: TGCAGTGCTAACGGTTACTACGAGCAGTACTTC. The chain is built from TRBV20-1 and TRBJ2-7; D gene uncertain. The ends were cut back, 4 bases at V and 3 bases at J, with 7 bases in the middle. Germline V gene sequence: CDR1 DFQATT, CDR2 SNEGSKA (reference sequence). The length of the CDR3 is 11 residues.

This clonotype was seen only a few times. The chain employs TRBV5-6 and TRBJ2-7; 7 bases are a match to TRBD1. The J segment lost 5 bases and the V segment lost 4 bases, leaving 15 bases of the junction unmatched. Germline V CDR1 and CDR2: SGHDT, YYEEEE. The CDR3 loop spans 16 amino acids. Written as DNA, the CDR3 is TGTGCCAGCAGCCATTACCGACAGGGCCACGGGGACGAGCAGTACTTC. Translating it yields CASSHYRQGHGDEQYF.

The chain recombines TRBV25-1 with TRBJ2-5; perhaps TRBD2 as D (6 bases). The length of the CDR3 is 20 residues. V gave up 6 bases and J gave up 5 bases, with 34 bases separating them. CDR1 MGHDK and CDR2 SYGVNS come from the germline V gene. Written as DNA, the CDR3 is TGTGCCAGCAGCGAAATCGGAGGGTCCTTTGGCGGACTCGCTGATGAGACCCAGTACTTC. Translated: CASSEIGGSFGGLADETQYF.

This clonotype has more than one count but fewer than ten. V usage is TRBV6-5 and J usage is TRBJ1-2; D uncertain. The CDR3 is 11 amino acids. Germline V gene data show CDR1 as MNHEY and CDR2 as SVGAGI. Trimming cost V 11 bases and J 4 bases, with 11 bases left between them. CDR3 in DNA: TGTGCCGGATCCGCGGGCTATGGCTACACCTTC. Translation: CAGSAGYGYTF.

To note about this clonotype: At one boundary the junction diverges from the germline segment, which might be a read error. The chain has TRBV24-1 and TRBJ2-2, with 9 bases fitting TRBD2. CDR1 and CDR2 from the germline V gene are KGHDR and SFDVKD. The CDR3 runs 17 residues. The CDR3 loop reads CSAPLSMRGRGTGELFF. The CDR3 DNA follows: TGCAGTGCTCCACTCTCAATGCGCGGGAGGGGGACCGGGGAGCTGTTTTTT.

The chain joins TRBV5-6 to TRBJ1-4, with D possibly being TRBD1 (6 bases). The germline V gene has CDR1 SGHDT and CDR2 YYEEEE. The CDR3 has 13 residues. Between the trimmed V and J ends, which lost 10 bases and 6 bases, there was a span of 16 bases. The CDR3: CACQQGTDEKLFF. CDR3 nucleotides: TGTGCCTGCCAACAGGGTACGGATGAAAAACTGTTTTTT.

This chain joins TRBV7-2 and TRBJ1-1, with 7 bases identical to TRBD1. The V gene end was trimmed by 6 bases and the J gene end by 4 bases; junction bases not matched to a gene: 8. CDR1 and CDR2 (germline): SGHTA, FQGNSA. This CDR3 is 14 amino acids long. CDR3 region: CASRRRGHGTEAFF. CDR3 DNA sequence: TGTGCCAGCAGACGAAGGGGGCATGGCACTGAAGCTTTCTTT.

The rearrangement joins TRBV19 to TRBJ2-2; no clear D gene. The CDR3 runs to 15 residues. V was shortened by 0 bases and J by 5 bases, with 10 bases between the two germline ends. Germline CDR1 LNHDA, CDR2 SQIVND (reference sequence). The CDR3 sequence is CASSIDVMGTGELFF. DNA of the CDR3: TGTGCCAGTAGTATAGACGTGATGGGGACCGGGGAGCTGTTTTTT. Full variable domain (remainder filled in from reference TRBV19 and TRBJ2-2): DGGITQSPKYLFRKEGQNVTLSCEQNLNHDAMYWYRQDPGQGLRLIYYSQIVNDFQKGDIAEGYSVSREKKESFPLTVTSAQKNPTAFYLCASSIDVMGTGELFFGEGSRLTVL.

This clonotype was counted only a few times. This chain connects TRBV7-9 to TRBJ2-5, with TRBD2 matching 7 bases. There are 16 residues in the CDR3. Germline-derived CDR1 and CDR2 are SEHNR and FQNEAQ (reference sequence). With 5 bases clipped from V and 2 bases from J, the junction kept 11 bases outside the gene matches. CDR3 DNA: TGTGCCAGCAGCCCCCGGCTAGCGGCGGAACAAGAGACCCAGTACTTC. The encoded protein is CASSPRLAAEQETQYF.

This clonotype has more than one count but fewer than ten. The V gene is TRBV10-2, the J gene TRBJ1-1, with unresolved D. The V and J ends lost 6 bases and 6 bases respectively, with 14 bases between them. CDR3 length equals 13 residues. Germline CDR1 and CDR2: WSHSY and SAAADI. The DNA for the CDR3 is TGCGCCAGCAGGGGTGGACCTAGGGCTGAAGCTTTCTTT. The encoded protein is CASRGGPRAEAFF.